This T cell receptor beta chain was captured by sequencing in a study of T cells in localized non-small cell lung cancer (TCRdb year 2020). Background on the whole study: Comparing tumors with uninvolved tumor-adjacent lungs, the study looked at the T cell repertoires of 236 patients with early-stage NSCLC. The cohort comprised 236 treatment-naïve NSCLC patients with resected, localized lung tumors. NSCLC patients had a mean age of roughly 66 years, and fewer than 150 were male and over 85 female.

The immunoSEQ Assay was used to sequence TCR beta CDR3 regions from DNA. The published analysis was carried out like this. T cell density was computed as TCR beta template counts normalized to usable DNA estimated by amplifying housekeeping genes. Richness was estimated using the preseqR package, with extrapolation to 400,000 templates for PBMC samples and to 120,000 templates for tissue samples. Clonality was defined as one minus Pielou's evenness. Tissue-enriched TCRs were identified by differential abundance testing using productive amino-acid clonotypes, minimum total count 5 and alpha 0.1. Repertoire overlap between compartments was quantified with the Jaccard Index and Morisita Overlap Index. GLIPH grouped TCR beta CDR3s together with public tetramer-defined viral CDR3s, and a viral motif had to include at least three viral sequences and also show V-gene enrichment. The clones in this table, taken by TCRdb from immuneACCESS, are in-frame only. Not every clone is retained; where verified, under half of the shortfall comes from an unresolved V gene, and the cause of the rest is unknown. Clonal size and the V and J genes are those of that table, whereas D and trimming came from the DNA. The sample profile shows 45,000 to 60,000 clones; around 83% of them were found once. The ten largest clones take up about 20% of the sample.

Clipping removes 3 bases from V and 6 bases from J, with 6 as the unmatched junction base count. CDR1 and CDR2, looked up from the germline V gene, are SGHAT and FQNNGV. The CDR3 contains 15 residues, cysteine and phenylalanine counted. Solely the CDR3 DNA is kept, with 45 bases framed from the first base. What the authors observed across the whole study: Because of the exploratory design, TCR variables were selected using unadjusted p-values without false-discovery rate correction. Uninvolved tumor-adjacent lung showed the highest T cell clonality, higher than tumor, which suggests more focused antigenic responses in the adjacent lung. Longer overall survival was associated with higher T cell density in blood, whereas shorter survival was associated with higher clonality in adjacent lung. Of the top 100 tumor clones, a median of roughly 57 were detected in paired uninvolved adjacent lung; under 30 were also among that lung's top 100. Because multi-region tumor sequencing was not done, intratumor heterogeneity could not be ruled out.

At diagnosis, tumor, uninvolved tumor-adjacent lung and peripheral blood were collected and then preserved as a mix of FFPE and fresh-frozen material. For TCR repertoire profiling, blood samples were analyzed in the form of peripheral blood mononuclear cells. Of note for this clone: Its target antigen remains unknown. Base qualities are not at hand, and no much larger clone is one base apart.

The specimen was peripheral blood, collected before any cancer treatment. The clonotype comes from a female donor aged 60 or older with stage II squamous cell lung carcinoma. The rearrangement combines TRBV11-2 with TRBJ2-3; 10 bases in between match TRBD2. CDR3 protein: CASSFHTSGVDTQYF. The DNA sequence is as follows: TGTGCCAGCAGCTTCCATACTAGCGGGGTTGATACGCAGTATTTT.